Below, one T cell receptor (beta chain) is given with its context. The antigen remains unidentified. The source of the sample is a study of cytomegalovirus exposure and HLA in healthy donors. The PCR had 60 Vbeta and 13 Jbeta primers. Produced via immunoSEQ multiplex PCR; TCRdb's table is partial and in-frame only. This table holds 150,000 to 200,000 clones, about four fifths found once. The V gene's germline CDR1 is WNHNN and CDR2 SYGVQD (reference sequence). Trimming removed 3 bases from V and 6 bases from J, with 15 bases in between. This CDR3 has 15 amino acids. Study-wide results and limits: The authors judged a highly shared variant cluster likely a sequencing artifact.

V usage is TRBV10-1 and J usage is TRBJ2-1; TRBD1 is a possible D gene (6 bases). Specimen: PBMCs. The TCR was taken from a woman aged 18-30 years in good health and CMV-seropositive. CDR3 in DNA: TGCGCCAGCAGTGACTGGGTTGGGGGCCTCAATGAGCAGTTCTTC. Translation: CASSDWVGGLNEQFF.